This T cell receptor (beta chain) was observed in a study of PD-1 blockade in classical Hodgkin lymphoma. General observations from the study: By C4D1, CD4+ diversity increased significantly, especially in complete responders. Prior to therapy, complete responders displayed diversity much like that of newly diagnosed patients. Initiation of nivolumab under 1 year after ASCT led to exclusion of patients. As was reported, newly diagnosed patients showed lower baseline TCR diversity than healthy donors did.

This clone showed up just a few times. The antigen remains undetermined. CDR1 is ENHRY, CDR2 SYGVKD, per germline. The CDR3 is 15 amino acids. The V segment lost 2 bases and the J segment 8 bases; nucleotides outside the gene matches: 5. The table came from immunoSEQ multiplex PCR; TCRdb's copy has only in-frame clones and leaves some out. The sample holds nearly 55,000 clones, over 70% seen once. Brentuximab vedotin exposure varied among the patients, all of whom had relapsed after autologous stem cell transplantation. The TCR sequence derives from a human donor with classical Hodgkin lymphoma. This sample comprised peripheral blood mononuclear cells (PBMCs), obtained at baseline. The chain combines TRBV10-3 with TRBJ2-1, with 11 bases lining up with TRBD2. This CDR3 is CAISERLAGGHEQFF. The DNA of the CDR3 is TGTGCCATCAGTGAGCGCCTAGCGGGAGGTCATGAGCAGTTCTTC.